The clone carrying this T cell receptor (beta chain) was recorded only once. The sample is drawn from a study of blood T cell repertoires in COVID-19. Whole-study context: Acute-phase and convalescent COVID-19 samples originated in the United States, Italy and Spain. T cells, B-cell-depleted T cells, or PBMCs supplied cDNA or gDNA.

Measured with immunoSEQ multiplex PCR; TCRdb has only the in-frame clones, and not every one. The sample yields roughly 200,000 clones, around 86% seen once. Trimming removed 5 bases from V and 8 bases from J, with 18 bases in between. This CDR3 is 14 amino acids long. CDR1 is MDHEN, CDR2 SYDVKM, per germline. The sequencing input was PBMCs or T cells enriched from blood (not recorded which). The rearrangement links TRBV28 to TRBJ1-1, with D perhaps TRBD1 (5 bases). The sequence derives from a man aged 35 to 55 with acute COVID-19. CDR3 loop: CASSATAVAPEAFF. CDR3 nucleotides: TGTGCCAGCAGTGCGACAGCCGTGGCTCCGGAAGCTTTCTTT.